The next 2 T cell receptor beta chains were all read from a single sample in a study of long-term antiretroviral therapy in people with HIV. Version v3.0 of the immunoSEQ assay ran at survey level. The data were produced by immunoSEQ multiplex PCR, yet TCRdb's version contains in-frame clones alone and is incomplete. This table has about 19,000 clones, roughly 90% appearing once. Source: unsorted PBMCs, taken 2.1 years after starting antiretroviral therapy. These receptors originate from a man younger than 35 with HIV.

The chain carries TRBV7-6 and TRBJ1-2; D unclear. Trimming took 5 bases from V and 5 from J, leaving 18 bases between them. The CDR3 consists of 15 residues. Looked up from germline, CDR1 is SGHVS and CDR2 is FNYEAQ. The CDR3 DNA is TGTGCCAGCAGCACTGGTGAAACCGAGGATTATGGCTACACCTTC. Translated, it gives CASSTGETEDYGYTF. Full variable domain (outside the CDR3, taken from reference TRBV7-6 and TRBJ1-2): GAGVSQSPRYKVTKRGQDVALRCDPISGHVSLYWYRQALGQGPEFLTYFNYEAQQDKSGLPNDRFSAERPEGSISTLTIQRTEQRDSAMYRCASSTGETEDYGYTFGSGTRLTVV.

The V and J genes are TRBV27 and TRBJ1-1; tentatively, D is TRBD1 (5 bases). Germline assignment: CDR1 MNHEY and CDR2 SMNVEV (reference sequence). This CDR3 comprises 15 residues. Trimming shortened V by 5 bases and J by 0 bases, and 13 bases separated the two germline ends. The CDR3 spells CASSDSDPMNTEAFF. CDR3 DNA: TGTGCCAGCAGTGACAGCGATCCCATGAACACTGAAGCTTTCTTT.